The 25 T cell receptor beta chains presented below share a single source sample, sequenced in a study of shared clonotypes between healthy human individuals. Assay used: immunoSEQ multiplex PCR; TCRdb lists only in-frame clones, some missing. Of some 2,400,000 clones listed, approximately 94% are singletons. The sequencing sample was made of naive CD4+ T cells sorted from blood. As to subset: CD45RA+ positively selected. These receptors originate from a man younger than 30 in good health.

This clone was observed a single time. The sample has other DNA sequences that encode this CDR3 too. V gene TRBV18 combines with J gene TRBJ1-4, with D hard to call. V lost 2 bases and J lost 0, with 4 bases in between. The CDR3 covers 14 residues. Per germline, CDR1 KGHSH and CDR2 LQKENI. This chain's CDR3 is CASSPTATNEKLFF. The CDR3 nucleotides read TGTGCCAGCTCACCAACGGCAACTAATGAAAAACTGTTTTTT.

This clone came up once. The chain couples TRBV11-2 to TRBJ2-1; D is undetermined. Germline CDR1 reads SGHAT; CDR2 reads FQNNGV. Deletions cut 1 base from V and 6 bases from J, with 7 bases between. CDR3 length equals 13 residues. CDR3 in amino acids: CASSLARRNEQFF. CDR3 bases: TGTGCCAGCAGCTTAGCCCGCCGCAATGAGCAGTTCTTC. Full variable domain (remainder filled in from reference TRBV11-2 and TRBJ2-1): EAGVAQSPRYKIIEKRQSVAFWCNPISGHATLYWYQQILGQGPKLLIQFQNNGVVDDSQLPKDRFSAERLKGVDSTLKIQPAKLEDSAVYLCASSLARRNEQFFGPGTRLTVL.

The gene calls are TRBV9 and TRBJ2-5; 7 bases map to TRBD1. V lost 2 bases and J lost 2; bases outside the gene matches: 6. From germline, CDR1 is SGDLS and CDR2 YYNGEE. CDR3 length equals 15 residues. The CDR3 here is CASSVFGGQQETQYF. For the CDR3, the DNA is TGTGCCAGCAGCGTTTTTGGGGGACAGCAAGAGACCCAGTACTTC. Based on the CDR3 plus reference TRBV9 and TRBJ2-5, the full variable domain is DSGVTQTPKHLITATGQRVTLRCSPRSGDLSVYWYQQSLDQGLQFLIQYYNGEERAKGNILERFSAQQFPDLHSELNLSSLELGDSALYFCASSVFGGQQETQYFGPGTRLLVL.

This chain uses TRBV28 with TRBJ1-2, with 11 bases that match TRBD1. This CDR3 is built from 16 residues. Germline loops: CDR1 MDHEN, CDR2 SYDVKM. Trimming at V came to 7 bases and at J to 4 bases, leaving 11 bases not matched to a gene. The CDR3 region is CASTPGGDRGSYGYTF. In DNA, the CDR3 is TGTGCCAGCACTCCCGGGGGGGACAGGGGGTCCTATGGCTACACCTTC.

V usage is TRBV6-5 and J usage is TRBJ1-1, with 8 bases lining up with TRBD1. The CDR3 is 11 residues long. Per germline, CDR1 MNHEY and CDR2 SVGAGI. The J segment lost 11 bases and the V segment lost 5 bases, leaving 4 bases of the junction unmatched. The CDR3 DNA reads as TGTGCCAGCAGTGGGACAGGTCGCGCTTTCTTT. Amino acids: CASSGTGRAFF.

The rearrangement joins TRBV29-1 to TRBJ1-4; D is uncertain. CDR1 and CDR2 from the germline V gene are SQVTM and ANQGSEA. V lost 4 bases, J lost 0 bases, and 9 bases lay in between. This CDR3 contains 14 residues. This chain's CDR3 is CSVVTAATNEKLFF. The CDR3 bases are TGCAGCGTTGTAACTGCCGCAACTAATGAAAAACTGTTTTTT.

The rearrangement joins TRBV6-5 to TRBJ2-7, with 11 bases matching TRBD1. Germline CDR1 is MNHEY and CDR2 is SVGAGI. The CDR3 runs 14 residues. V trimming: 6 bases; J trimming: 6 bases; junction bases outside the gene matches: 7. This CDR3 is CASRLGQGAPEQYF. CDR3 in DNA: TGTGCCAGCAGACTCGGACAGGGGGCGCCCGAGCAGTACTTC.

A word on this clone: The same CDR3 arises from other DNA sequences in this sample as well. The genes are TRBV18 and TRBJ1-2; D is unclear. Germline CDR1 KGHSH, CDR2 LQKENI. This CDR3 contains 13 residues. V was pared by 6 bases and J by 1 base, with 9 bases between. CDR3 protein: CASSPDGNYGYTF. The DNA for the CDR3 is TGTGCCAGCTCCCCCGACGGTAACTATGGCTACACCTTC.

CDR3 in DNA: TGTGCCAGTAGTATAGTGGCAGAAGCGGGCTACACCTTC. Its translation: CASSIVAEAGYTF. The gene calls are TRBV19 and TRBJ1-2; D unclear. CDR1 LNHDA and CDR2 SQIVND come from the germline V gene (reference sequence). V was pared by 1 base and J by 8 bases, with 11 bases between. The CDR3 has 13 residues.

The V and J genes are TRBV6-5 and TRBJ1-1; the match to TRBD1 covers 7 bases. CDR3 length: 13 residues. Germline loops: CDR1 MNHEY, CDR2 SVGAGI. The V segment lost 7 bases and the J segment 2 bases; nucleotides outside the gene matches: 4. For the CDR3, the DNA is TGTGCCAGCAACCCAGGGGGTAACACTGAAGCTTTCTTT. It codes for CASNPGGNTEAFF.

Points on this clone: This same CDR3 is encoded by further DNA sequences in the sample. CDR3 residues: CASSTSGSTDTQYF. In nucleotides, the CDR3 is TGTGCCAGCAGCACTAGCGGGAGCACAGATACGCAGTATTTT. The chain joins TRBV7-3 to TRBJ2-3, with 9 bases matching TRBD2. The length of the CDR3 is 14 residues. Trimming cost V 5 bases and J 0 bases; bases outside gene matches: 0. The germline V gene has CDR1 SGHTA and CDR2 FQGTGA.

This clone was observed a handful of times. The chain has TRBV6-5 and TRBJ2-3, with TRBD2 as a possible D gene (5 bases). This CDR3 contains 14 residues. Trimming removed 6 bases at V and 4 bases at J, with 14 bases between. The germline gives CDR1 MNHEY, CDR2 SVGAGI. The chain's CDR3 is CASSTGSIADTQYF. The DNA of the CDR3 is TGTGCCAGCAGCACGGGGAGCATCGCAGATACGCAGTATTTT.

The chain carries TRBV27 and TRBJ2-2; D gene unclear. Germline CDR1 is MNHEY and CDR2 is SMNVEV (reference sequence). The V gene lost 10 bases and the J gene lost 1 base, with 13 bases spanning the gap. CDR3 size: 14 residues. This CDR3 is CAIRPSGNTGELFF. The CDR3 nucleotides read TGTGCCATCAGACCCTCGGGGAACACCGGGGAGCTGTTTTTT.

The chain uses TRBV27 and TRBJ2-3, with unresolved D. Between the trimmed V and J ends, which lost 1 base and 5 bases, there was a span of 13 bases. The V gene's germline CDR1 is MNHEY and CDR2 SMNVEV (reference sequence). The CDR3 is made up of 15 amino acids. The CDR3 nucleotides read TGTGCCAGCAGTTTATTCCGGGTGCAAGGAGATACGCAGTATTTT. This encodes CASSLFRVQGDTQYF.

The rearrangement joins TRBV10-1 to TRBJ2-1; TRBD1 matches at 11 bases. J was trimmed by 8 bases and V by 6 bases; bases with no gene match: 9. The V gene's germline CDR1 is WNHNN and CDR2 SYGVQD (reference sequence). The CDR3 sequence is 15 residues long. DNA for the CDR3: TGCGCCAGCAGGGGCCGGGACAGGGGGATGTATGAGCAGTTCTTC. As protein: CASRGRDRGMYEQFF.

The CDR3 DNA reads TGTGCCTGGAGTGAAGCGGCCCTCCACTTT. Translated: CAWSEAALHF. The rearrangement links TRBV30 to TRBJ1-6; D gene uncertain. The CDR3 has 10 amino acids. Germline-derived CDR1 and CDR2 are GTSNPN and SVGIG (reference sequence). The V end was cut by 1 base, the J end by 14 bases, with 6 bases between.

The V gene is TRBV5-1, the J gene TRBJ2-7; D is unclear. Trimming removed 6 bases at V and 1 base at J, with 8 bases between. CDR1 is SGHRS and CDR2 is YFSETQ in the germline V gene. This CDR3 is 12 amino acids long. Here the CDR3 reads CASTDRSYEQYF. DNA of the CDR3: TGCGCCAGCACGGACCGGTCCTACGAGCAGTACTTC. The complete variable domain, with remaining parts taken from reference TRBV5-1 and TRBJ2-7, reads KAGVTQTPRYLIKTRGQQVTLSCSPISGHRSVSWYQQTPGQGLQFLFEYFSETQRNKGNFPGRFSGRQFSNSRSEMNVSTLELGDSALYLCASTDRSYEQYFGPGTRLTVT.

This clone was seen only a few times. Compared with germline, one end of the junction differs, possibly owing to a read error. This chain connects TRBV5-4 to TRBJ1-1; D is possibly TRBD1 (6 bases). This CDR3 is built from 12 residues. Germline-derived CDR1 and CDR2 are SGHNT and YYREEE (reference sequence). The CDR3 protein is CASSLHTGEGVF. DNA for the CDR3: TGTGCCAGCAGCTTACACACGGGTGAGGGGGTCTTT.

The chain joins TRBV29-1 to TRBJ1-1, with D unresolved. The germline V gene has CDR1 SQVTM and CDR2 ANQGSEA. This CDR3 is 16 amino acids long. V lost 2 bases and J lost 0, with 16 bases in between. CDR3 sequence (DNA): TGCAGCGTTGAAAGGTGGAGACCTTATTTGAACACTGAAGCTTTCTTT. Protein product: CSVERWRPYLNTEAFF.

The V and J genes are TRBV29-1 and TRBJ1-1; TRBD1 aligns across 8 bases. CDR3 size: 11 residues. Germline V CDR1 and CDR2: SQVTM, ANQGSEA. The V and J ends lost 8 bases and 8 bases, in that order; junction bases with no gene match: 7. For the CDR3, the DNA is TGCAGCACGCTACAGGGGGTCGAAGCTTTCTTT. As protein: CSTLQGVEAFF.

This chain joins TRBV30 and TRBJ1-2; D is ambiguous. This CDR3 spans 14 amino acids. Looked up from germline, CDR1 is GTSNPN and CDR2 is SVGIG (reference sequence). The V gene lost 1 base and the J gene lost 4 bases, with 13 bases spanning the gap. CDR3 in amino acids: CAWSGVENGYGYTF. The CDR3 DNA reads TGTGCCTGGAGTGGGGTCGAAAACGGCTATGGCTACACCTTC.

In regard to this clone: The sample has other DNA sequences that encode this CDR3 too. V is TRBV6-1 and J is TRBJ1-5; no clear D. Germline lookup yields CDR1 MNHNS and CDR2 SASEGT. Trimming shortened V by 0 bases and J by 5 bases, and 14 bases separated the two germline ends. The CDR3 loop spans 16 amino acids. The CDR3 region has the DNA TGTGCCAGCAGTGAAGCGGGAGGAACCCGTTATCAGCCCCAGCATTTT. Translated: CASSEAGGTRYQPQHF.

The V and J genes are TRBV10-3 and TRBJ2-4; 9 bases map to TRBD2. Germline CDR1 ENHRY, CDR2 SYGVKD. After removal of 3 bases from V and 8 bases from J, the junction contained 11 bases not matched to a gene. CDR3 length: 16 residues. The CDR3 region is CAISDGLAGLRDIQYF. The CDR3 DNA follows: TGTGCCATCAGTGACGGTCTAGCGGGGCTGAGGGACATTCAGTACTTC.

The chain carries TRBV6-1 and TRBJ2-2; 11 bases agree with TRBD2. Trimming removed 4 bases from V and 6 bases from J; junction bases left unmatched: 7. CDR3 length: 16 amino acids. The germline CDR1 and CDR2 sequences are MNHNS and SASEGT. CDR3 nucleotide sequence: TGTGCCAGCAGTGGAGGGCTAGCGGGGGGCCCCGGGGAGCTGTTTTTT. It is translated as CASSGGLAGGPGELFF.

This chain connects TRBV9 to TRBJ1-2, with unresolved D. V was cut by 0 bases and J by 4 bases, with 19 bases left in between. This CDR3 has 17 residues. Germline V gene data show CDR1 as SGDLS and CDR2 as YYNGEE. DNA for the CDR3: TGTGCCAGCAGCGTAGAGATTAGAGGAAGGGAGGGCTATGGCTACACCTTC. Translating gives CASSVEIRGREGYGYTF.